One T cell receptor beta chain is described in this entry. This clone was seen ten or more times. Its antigen remains unidentified. Base qualities were left out, and no much larger clone turns up one base away. A single peripheral blood draw of about 116 mL on average was collected from each donor into heparinised tubes. Naive, central memory, regulatory and stem cell-like memory CD4+ T cells were sorted on a BD FACSAria II using a panel including CD45RO, CCR7, CD25, CD127, CD95 and CD27. Every sorted population had a purity above 95%. Right away, PBMCs were isolated by Lymphoprep density gradient centrifugation and were stained directly, with no culture step. To minimize batch effects, samples were stained and sorted in pairs, one healthy donor with one patient per experiment. The High Capacity cDNA Reverse Transcription Kit was used to reverse transcribe all of the isolated RNA, meaning that expressed TCRB transcripts were what got sequenced. Naive, central memory and regulatory T cell samples underwent deep immunoSEQ sequencing, averaging about 3.5 million total reads per sample. Sorted cells were lysed in RLT buffer, and RNA was extracted using DNase-treated RNeasy Micro or Mini kits according to cell number. To prevent cross-contamination, every cell subset was processed on its own, while patient and healthy donor samples were processed together. The immunoSEQ multiplex PCR was used to amplify TCRB sequences from cDNA, generating 87-bp fragments that spanned the CDR3 region. Sequencing of the amplicons was performed on the Illumina HiSeq platform. In the authors' own workflow: PCR bias was corrected computationally using synthetic template baselines, and reads within Hamming distance 2 were collapsed, with unmergeable singletons discarded. Reads were aligned to IMGT to assign V, D and J genes, CDR3 length, and insertions or deletions at six rearrangement sites. Within each subset, clonotype counts were normalized to sorted cell number, after which true diversity and Gini coefficients were computed with the tcR R package. Repertoire sharing was quantified using the overlap coefficient calculated on TCRB nucleotide sequences. Here the immuneACCESS table is served through TCRdb, limited to in-frame sequences with V and J called. Missing clones are a known gap in these copies; in checked studies unresolved V genes cover under half, and the rest lacks a known reason. The D gene and trimming were derived from the DNA, and the V and J assignments and clone size from that table. The sample records roughly 290,000 clones, under 8.5% of which are singletons. The top ten constitute 0.9% to 1.2% of the sample.

This sample stems from a study of beta chain features in type 1 diabetes (dated by TCRdb to the late 2010s). At the level of the whole study: Mean age, gender distribution, total cell number and subset yield were not different between patients and healthy donors. The study compared the TCRB repertoires of sorted circulating CD4+ T cell subsets in recently diagnosed type 1 diabetes patients with those in matched healthy donors. A total of 90 million to 120 million sorted cells were examined across all samples, and a strong correlation was observed between cell number per subset and RNA yield. Naive and central memory subsets were obtained from all 30 or so donors, but regulatory and stem cell-like memory subsets were isolated from only 8 patients and roughly 8 healthy donors.

Overall study results and their limits: A moderate but significant shortening of TCRB CDR3 length was observed in type 1 diabetes patients in all four CD4+ subsets. Only small numbers of individuals were included in the HLA sub-analyses, which left unresolved whether HLA type had any influence on TCRB rearrangement. At VDJ recombination sites, type 1 diabetes patients had fewer insertions and more deleted nucleotides, which implies abnormalities in thymic rearrangement. Because cDNA was sequenced instead of genomic DNA, highly expressing activated cells could be over-represented, though the groups showed no difference in activation or CD3 levels. Naive, central memory and regulatory TCRB repertoires appeared to be more alike among patients than among healthy donors. Shorter templates might be favored by PCR, yet because patient and control samples were amplified and corrected together, any such skew would affect both groups equally.

Reading the germline V gene (reference sequence) gives CDR1 SEHNR and CDR2 FQNEAQ. V loses 5 bases of germline sequence and J loses 5 bases, and the interval between the two ends is 8 bases. From cysteine to phenylalanine, the CDR3 is 12 amino acids long. Just the 36-base CDR3 DNA is kept, in frame starting at base 1. This clonotype was sampled from a woman aged 18-30 years in good health. What was sequenced was central memory CD4+ T cells from blood. This chain is built from TRBV7-9 and TRBJ2-3, with the D gene uncertain. The DNA reads as follows: TGTGCCAGCAGCCCCCCCGGAGATACGCAGTATTTT. Protein translation: CASSPPGDTQYF.